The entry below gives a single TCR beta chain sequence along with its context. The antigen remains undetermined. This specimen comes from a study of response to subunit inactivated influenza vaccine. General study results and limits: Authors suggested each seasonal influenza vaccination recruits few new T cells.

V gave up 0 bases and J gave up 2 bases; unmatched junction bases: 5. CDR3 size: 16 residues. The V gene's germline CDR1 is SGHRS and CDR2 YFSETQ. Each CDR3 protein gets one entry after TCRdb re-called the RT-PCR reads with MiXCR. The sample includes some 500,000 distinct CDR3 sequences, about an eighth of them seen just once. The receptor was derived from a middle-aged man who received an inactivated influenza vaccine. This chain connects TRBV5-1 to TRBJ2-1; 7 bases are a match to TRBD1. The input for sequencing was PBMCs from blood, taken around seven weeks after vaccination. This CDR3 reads CASSLDSGTAYNEQFF. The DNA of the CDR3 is TGCGCCAGCAGCTTGGATTCCGGGACAGCCTACAATGAGCAGTTCTTC.